The T cell receptor (beta chain) under discussion was sequenced for a study of cytomegalovirus exposure and HLA in healthy donors. Broader study findings: Over 150 TCR beta chains were listed as cytomegalovirus-associated. For cytomegalovirus status, the classifier reportedly gave diagnoses with high specificity and sensitivity.

Trimming cost V 1 base and J 2 bases, with 16 bases left between them. The CDR3 loop spans 17 amino acids. Germline CDR1 and CDR2: SGDLS and YYNGEE. As for this clone: Antigen unknown.

Primers included in the PCR were 60 Vbeta and 13 Jbeta primers. TCRdb keeps only in-frame clones here, not all; method: immunoSEQ multiplex PCR. Among about 170,000 clones, 70% to 90% were seen once, and the ten largest hold about 2.5%. The V and J genes are TRBV9 and TRBJ2-1; a weak D match, TRBD1 (6 bases). The clonotype was recovered from a man aged 30 to 45 in good health and CMV-seropositive. The sequenced sample consisted of PBMCs. The chain's CDR3 is CASSVMSRGPTYNEQFF. The CDR3 DNA reads TGTGCCAGCAGCGTAATGAGCAGGGGCCCTACCTACAATGAGCAGTTCTTC.